This T cell receptor beta chain was sequenced during a study of neurological immune-mediated disorders. Study-level findings and limits: One related-CDR3 cluster, identified by phylogenetic grouping, held the repertoires of 18 of 34 multiple sclerosis patients and was a possible signature. No sharing of CDR3 amino acid sequences was observed among expanded clones across subjects, suggesting private repertoires in all groups.

Each TCR transcript was tagged with a 10-nucleotide random UMI during 5'RACE. A single record per CDR3 protein comes from TCRdb applying MiXCR to the 5' RACE reads. The top ten clones hold approximately 16% of a sample with more than 35,000 distinct CDR3 sequences, roughly 3% of them seen once. From 2 million PBMCs stored at -80 C, the unsorted libraries were generated. The CDR3 runs 17 residues. Trimming removed 7 bases from V and 0 bases from J, with 19 bases in between. Germline V gives CDR1 MNHEY, CDR2 SVGEGT. This clonotype was counted between two and nine times. Its antigen is unknown. The material sequenced was PBMCs. The sequence derives from a woman in her 50s with multiple sclerosis. The V call is TRBV6-2 or TRBV6-3, the J call TRBJ1-5; TRBD1 is a possible D gene (6 bases). Here the CDR3 reads CASIQTGGIDSNQPQHF. CDR3 DNA sequence: TGTGCCAGCATCCAAACGGGGGGCATAGATAGCAATCAGCCCCAGCATTTT.